Listed here is a single T cell receptor (beta chain). Its target is not known. This CDR3 comprises 15 residues. Per the germline V gene, CDR1 is KGHDR and CDR2 is SFDVKD. This specimen comes from a study of T cells expressing NK-cell markers. Regarding the study as a whole: The HCMV specificity of the expanded NKG2C+ T cell clones stayed unresolved. Five to seven of the donors carried dominant NKG2C+ clonotypes that took up 1.0-7.0% of their CD8+ T cells.

TCRdb re-called the 5' RACE reads, yielding one record per CDR3 amino acid sequence without DNA. Its table lists 300,000 to 500,000 distinct CDR3 sequences. The receptor's source is a woman aged 45-60 years in good health. The sequencing sample was made of blood T cells: a sorted CD56 or NKG2C T cell subset, CD4+ or CD8+ T cells, or bulk PBMC T cells (not recorded which). This sequence joins TRBV24-1 and TRBJ2-1; lacking DNA, the TRBD1 call made by TCRdb goes unchecked. CDR3 in amino acids: CATSDPGTGVNEQFF.